The 20 T cell receptor beta chains given below trace back to one sample, sequenced in a study of vaccination effects on CD4 cells after COVID-19. Once cultured for 10 days, the cells underwent separation to obtain CD4+ T cells. The cohort was immunized with two doses of either the BNT162b2 or mRNA-1273 vaccine. Some clones are missing from TCRdb's copy, which holds only in-frame ones; the method was immunoSEQ multiplex PCR. Here the sample spans about 57,000 clones, 78% being singletons. No antigen has been identified for these receptors. The sample in question was CD4+ T cells from PBMCs cultured without peptide, obtained after COVID-19 vaccination. The receptors here all came from a human donor who received a COVID-19 vaccine.

V usage is TRBV5-1 and J usage is TRBJ1-3, with TRBD1 as a possible D gene (6 bases). Trimming cost V 0 bases and J 0 bases, with 10 bases left between them. Germline CDR1 SGHRS, CDR2 YFSETQ. CDR3 length: 16 amino acids. The CDR3: CASSLVGQRSGNTIYF. For the CDR3, the DNA is TGCGCCAGCAGCTTGGTAGGACAGCGCTCTGGAAACACCATATATTTT. The entire variable domain, with the rest obtained from reference TRBV5-1 and TRBJ1-3, is as follows: KAGVTQTPRYLIKTRGQQVTLSCSPISGHRSVSWYQQTPGQGLQFLFEYFSETQRNKGNFPGRFSGRQFSNSRSEMNVSTLELGDSALYLCASSLVGQRSGNTIYFGEGSWLTVV.

The chain joins TRBV10-3 to TRBJ2-3; TRBD1 is a possible D gene (5 bases). Trimming cost V 6 bases and J 3 bases, with 16 bases left between them. The CDR3 sequence is 15 residues long. Germline V gives CDR1 ENHRY, CDR2 SYGVKD. CDR3 region: CAISVGQGRTDTQYF. The CDR3 nucleotides are TGTGCCATCAGCGTCGGGCAGGGAAGAACAGATACGCAGTATTTT.

The chain combines TRBV4-1 with TRBJ1-1; TRBD1 matches 8 bases. Germline V CDR1 and CDR2: MGHRA, YSYEKL. The CDR3 length is 13 residues. The V segment lost 5 bases and the J segment 10 bases; nucleotides outside the gene matches: 9. CDR3 in amino acids: CASSSGRGRGAFF. The CDR3 coding sequence is TGCGCCAGCAGCTCGGGCAGGGGGCGAGGAGCTTTCTTT.

V gene TRBV27 combines with J gene TRBJ1-6; D is unresolved. The germline V gene has CDR1 MNHEY and CDR2 SMNVEV (reference sequence). Trimming left V 0 bases short and J 9 bases short, with 9 bases between. The CDR3 consists of 14 residues. The CDR3 is CASSLSERTSPLHF. CDR3 bases: TGTGCCAGCAGTTTATCGGAAAGAACTTCACCCCTCCACTTT.

The CDR3 loop reads CASSDSRDRRAYGYTF. The CDR3 coding sequence is TGTGCCAGCAGTGATTCCCGGGACAGGAGAGCTTATGGCTACACCTTC. The rearrangement joins TRBV6-1 to TRBJ1-2; 8 bases align to TRBD1. V shed 3 bases and J 5 bases; nucleotides not matched to a gene: 11. The CDR3 totals 16 residues. Germline-derived CDR1 and CDR2 are MNHNS and SASEGT.

Points on this clone: At one end the junction does not follow the germline gene, possibly because of a read error. The gene calls are TRBV7-7 and TRBJ2-5, with 11 bases matching TRBD2. CDR1 SSHAT and CDR2 FNYEAQ come from the germline V gene (reference sequence). The CDR3 contains 14 residues. This CDR3 is CASSLSIAGGPKYF. CDR3 bases: TGTGCTAGCAGCTTATCAATAGCGGGAGGGCCTAAGTACTTC.

The chain employs TRBV5-4 and TRBJ1-2, with D possibly matching TRBD1 (5 bases). Germline loops: CDR1 SGHNT, CDR2 YYREEE (reference sequence). The CDR3 length is 15 residues. Trimming left V 2 bases short and J 8 bases short, with 19 bases between. The DNA for the CDR3 is TGTGCCAGCAGCTTAGGCATGGGGGGTCTAGAGGGCTACACCTTC. This gives the protein CASSLGMGGLEGYTF.

This sequence joins TRBV4-2 and TRBJ2-3; TRBD2 matches 11 bases. The V and J ends lost 4 bases and 0 bases, in that order; junction bases with no gene match: 3. CDR3 length: 16 residues. CDR1 and CDR2 (germline): LGHNA, YNFKEQ. The CDR3 protein is CASSRGLAGSTDTQYF. For the CDR3, the DNA is TGTGCCAGCAGCCGAGGACTAGCGGGCAGCACAGATACGCAGTATTTT.

This clone was seen more than once but under ten times. This sequence joins TRBV4-1 and TRBJ2-1; 10 bases are a match to TRBD2. CDR1 is MGHRA and CDR2 is YSYEKL in the germline V gene. V was clipped by 0 bases and J by 0 bases; unmatched bases: 5. The CDR3 has 18 residues. For the CDR3, the DNA is TGCGCCAGCAGCCAAGAAGGTGGACTAGCGGTCTCCTACAATGAGCAGTTCTTC. Its protein product is CASSQEGGLAVSYNEQFF.

This clone was recorded only once. The chain has TRBV29-1 and TRBJ1-3; D uncertain. The CDR3 runs 11 residues. The germline V and J ends were trimmed by 6 bases and 0 bases, with 3 bases remaining between them. Per germline, CDR1 SQVTM and CDR2 ANQGSEA. CDR3 DNA sequence: TGCAGCGTGGGCTCTGGAAACACCATATATTTT. It is translated as CSVGSGNTIYF.

This rearrangement joins TRBV19 to TRBJ1-4, with no clear D. The V gene lost 1 base and the J gene lost 3 bases, with 9 bases spanning the gap. The CDR3 length is 15 residues. CDR1 and CDR2 (germline): LNHDA, SQIVND (reference sequence). The CDR3 sequence is CASSIVGAANEKLFF. For the CDR3, the DNA is TGTGCCAGTAGTATAGTTGGAGCGGCTAATGAAAAACTGTTTTTT. Using reference TRBV19 and TRBJ1-4 for the parts outside the CDR3, the full variable domain is DGGITQSPKYLFRKEGQNVTLSCEQNLNHDAMYWYRQDPGQGLRLIYYSQIVNDFQKGDIAEGYSVSREKKESFPLTVTSAQKNPTAFYLCASSIVGAANEKLFFGSGTQLSVL.

The chain employs TRBV5-4 and TRBJ2-7; a possible D gene is TRBD1 (5 bases). Germline values: CDR1 SGHNT, CDR2 YYREEE (reference sequence). The ends were cut back, 0 bases at V and 3 bases at J, with 22 bases in the middle. This CDR3 region has 18 residues. The CDR3 DNA reads as TGTGCCAGCAGCTTGGGATTTAAGGGGTCGGCCCGTTACTACGAGCAGTACTTC. Its translation is CASSLGFKGSARYYEQYF.

The genes are TRBV7-9 and TRBJ1-2; no clear D. Trimming removed 1 base at V and 8 bases at J, with 8 bases between. The CDR3 length is 12 residues. The germline V gene has CDR1 SEHNR and CDR2 FQNEAQ (reference sequence). CDR3 sequence (DNA): TGTGCCAGCAGCTTAGAGGGAATGGGCTACACCTTC. It yields the protein CASSLEGMGYTF.

V and J are TRBV7-2 and TRBJ2-6; D is unresolved. Trimming took off 1 base at V and 3 bases at J, with 4 bases between the two ends. The CDR3 is 14 amino acids. CDR1 SGHTA and CDR2 FQGNSA come from the germline V gene. The CDR3 bases are TGTGCCAGCAGCTTAGGTCTTGGGGCCAACGTCCTGACTTTC. It yields the protein CASSLGLGANVLTF.

This clone was seen a few times. The chain is built from TRBV6-5 and TRBJ1-5, with D possibly TRBD1 on 5 matching bases. The CDR3 contains 13 residues. Germline values: CDR1 MNHEY, CDR2 SVGAGI. The CDR3 bases are TGTGCTGGGTCATGGGGGGTCGATCAGCCCCAGCATTTT. Protein: CAGSWGVDQPQHF.

In nucleotides, the CDR3 is TGCGCCAGCAGCCAAGAAAGGACAGGGGCTTCACCCCTCCACTTT. Protein product: CASSQERTGASPLHF. The V call is TRBV4-3, the J call TRBJ1-6; TRBD1 agrees at 9 bases. V gave up 0 bases and J gave up 9 bases; unmatched junction bases: 3. The CDR3 runs 15 residues. CDR1 is LGHNA and CDR2 is YSLEER in the germline V gene.

The chain recombines TRBV29-1 with TRBJ1-1; no firm D call. The CDR3 sequence is 11 residues long. Deletions cut 4 bases from V and 8 bases from J, with 11 bases between. Germline V gene lookup returns CDR1 SQVTM and CDR2 ANQGSEA. The DNA of the CDR3 is TGCAGCGTTGTTAGGGCGCGAGAAGCTTTCTTT. Translated: CSVVRAREAFF.

This chain joins TRBV30 and TRBJ2-7, with 7 bases lining up with TRBD1. Germline V gene data show CDR1 as GTSNPN and CDR2 as SVGIG (reference sequence). The V and J ends lost 3 bases and 4 bases, in that order; junction bases with no gene match: 3. CDR3 size: 12 residues. The CDR3: CAWSLQGYEQYF. The CDR3 nucleotides read TGTGCCTGGAGCCTACAGGGGTACGAGCAGTACTTC.

The rearrangement links TRBV30 to TRBJ2-1, with 9 bases fitting TRBD1. Germline V gene sequence: CDR1 GTSNPN, CDR2 SVGIG (reference sequence). J lost 5 bases, V lost 2 bases, and 4 bases had no gene match. The CDR3 spans 14 residues. DNA for the CDR3: TGTGCCTGGAGTAGGACAGGGGACAACAATGAGCAGTTCTTC. This sequence encodes CAWSRTGDNNEQFF.

CDR3 DNA sequence: TGTGCCAGCAGCGCGGGACAGGGGGCAGGGGAGCAGTACTTC. Its protein is CASSAGQGAGEQYF. This chain uses TRBV13 with TRBJ2-7, with TRBD1 matching 12 bases. Germline CDR1 reads PRHDT; CDR2 reads FYEKMQ (reference sequence). This CDR3 spans 14 amino acids. The J segment lost 7 bases and the V segment lost 5 bases, leaving 6 bases of the junction unmatched.